A single sample is the source of the 5 T cell receptor beta chains below, sequenced in a study of blood T cells in healthy people across ages. It was with a sample-barcoded 5' primer and a J-beta primer mix that a second PCR of roughly 6 to 11 cycles was run. TCRdb analysed the 5' RACE reads with MiXCR anew, one entry per CDR3 protein. The sample has under 2,000,000 distinct CDR3 sequences; about 50% are singletons. The sequenced sample consisted of blood. The receptors were gathered from a woman aged 40-49 years in good health.

In its sample, this clonotype was seen a few times. Written as DNA, the CDR3 is TGTGCCAGCAGAACTCCAGGGGGCGGCGCCGACTATGGCTACACCTTC. As protein: CASRTPGGGADYGYTF. This sequence joins TRBV6-5 and TRBJ1-2; TRBD1 matches at 8 bases. This CDR3 has 16 amino acids. Germline lookup yields CDR1 MNHEY and CDR2 SVGAGI. V dropped 6 bases and J dropped 3; count of bases not matched to a gene: 12.

Here the CDR3 DNA reads TGTGCCAGCAGTGGGGGGGGGAGCGACTATGGCTACACCTTC. Its translation is CASSGGGSDYGYTF. This chain connects TRBV7-2 to TRBJ1-2; maybe TRBD1 (5 bases). The CDR3 is 14 residues long. Germline V gene data show CDR1 as SGHTA and CDR2 as FQGNSA. V lost 6 bases to trimming and J lost 3 bases, with 14 bases between them.

The chain is built from TRBV27 and TRBJ1-6, with D tentatively TRBD1 (5 bases). This CDR3 has 16 residues. Germline lookup yields CDR1 MNHEY and CDR2 SMNVEV (reference sequence). Between the trimmed V and J ends, which lost 6 bases and 0 bases, there was a span of 12 bases. The CDR3 region is CASRVPGSSYNSPLHF. The CDR3 DNA reads TGTGCCAGCAGGGTACCAGGGAGCTCCTATAATTCACCCCTCCACTTT.

This chain links TRBV12-3 or TRBV12-4 with TRBJ1-2; maybe TRBD1 (6 bases). V shed 1 base and J shed 7 bases, with 16 bases lying between them. The CDR3 is 15 amino acids. The DNA for the CDR3 is TGTGCCAGCAGTTTAGGACTGGGACAACCCGGTGGCTACACCTTC. Translation: CASSLGLGQPGGYTF.

The chain couples TRBV5-1 to TRBJ1-2; D is unclear. Per germline, CDR1 SGHRS and CDR2 YFSETQ. CDR3 length: 13 residues. The ends were cut back, 8 bases at V and 2 bases at J, with 13 bases in the middle. Here the CDR3 reads CASTVDSNYGYTF. In nucleotides, the CDR3 is TGCGCCAGTACAGTCGATTCCAACTATGGCTACACCTTC.